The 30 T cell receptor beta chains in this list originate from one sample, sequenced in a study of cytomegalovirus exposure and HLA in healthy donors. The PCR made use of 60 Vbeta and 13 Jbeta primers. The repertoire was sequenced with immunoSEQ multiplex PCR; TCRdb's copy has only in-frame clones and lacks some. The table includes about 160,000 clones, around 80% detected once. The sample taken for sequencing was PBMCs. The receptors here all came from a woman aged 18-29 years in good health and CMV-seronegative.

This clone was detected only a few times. The CDR3 DNA sequence: TGTGCCATCAGTGCCGGACCGGGGGGCTCCTACGAGCAGTACTTC. Translated, it gives CAISAGPGGSYEQYF. The chain is built from TRBV10-3 and TRBJ2-7, with 7 bases matching TRBD2. V gave up 4 bases and J gave up 0 bases; unmatched junction bases: 6. The CDR3 spans 15 residues. CDR1 and CDR2 (germline): ENHRY, SYGVKD.

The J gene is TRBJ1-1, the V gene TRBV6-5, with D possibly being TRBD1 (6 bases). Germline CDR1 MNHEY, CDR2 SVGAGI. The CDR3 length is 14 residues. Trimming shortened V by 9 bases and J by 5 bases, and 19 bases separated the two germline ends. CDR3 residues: CASLKGGLETEAFF. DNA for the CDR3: TGTGCCAGTTTAAAGGGGGGGTTGGAGACTGAAGCTTTCTTT.

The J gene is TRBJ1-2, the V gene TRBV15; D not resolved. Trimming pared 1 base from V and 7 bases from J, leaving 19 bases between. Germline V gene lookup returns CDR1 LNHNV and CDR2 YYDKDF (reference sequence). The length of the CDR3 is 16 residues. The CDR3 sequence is CATSRVATARVSGYTF. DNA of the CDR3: TGTGCCACCAGCAGAGTGGCTACCGCCCGGGTCTCTGGCTACACCTTC.

CDR3 sequence (DNA): TGTGCCAGCAGCCAGTGGGCTAGCGGGGGCGACGAGCAGTACTTC. Protein: CASSQWASGGDEQYF. The rearrangement joins TRBV9 to TRBJ2-7; TRBD2 matches 10 bases. The CDR3 runs 15 residues. V was pared by 4 bases and J by 5 bases, with 9 bases of the junction left unmatched. Germline lookup yields CDR1 SGDLS and CDR2 YYNGEE.

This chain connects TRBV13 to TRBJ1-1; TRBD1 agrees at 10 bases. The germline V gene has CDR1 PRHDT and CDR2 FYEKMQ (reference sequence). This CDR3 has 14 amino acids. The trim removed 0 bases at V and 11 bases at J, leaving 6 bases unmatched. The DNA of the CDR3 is TGTGCCAGCAGCTTAGGGGGACAGGGGCCCGGGGCTTTCTTT. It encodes CASSLGGQGPGAFF.

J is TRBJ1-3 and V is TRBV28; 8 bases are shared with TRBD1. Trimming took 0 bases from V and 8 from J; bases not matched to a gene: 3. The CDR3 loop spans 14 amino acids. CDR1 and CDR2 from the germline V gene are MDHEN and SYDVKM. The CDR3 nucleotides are TGTGCCAGCAGTTTATGGACAGGGGATCACACCATATATTTT. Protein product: CASSLWTGDHTIYF.

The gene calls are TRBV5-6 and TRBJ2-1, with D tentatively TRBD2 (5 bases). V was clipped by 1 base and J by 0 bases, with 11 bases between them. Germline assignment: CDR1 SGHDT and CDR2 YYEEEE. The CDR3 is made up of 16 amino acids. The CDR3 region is CASSLRGLSSYNEQFF. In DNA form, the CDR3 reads TGTGCCAGCAGCTTGCGGGGATTGAGCTCCTACAATGAGCAGTTCTTC.

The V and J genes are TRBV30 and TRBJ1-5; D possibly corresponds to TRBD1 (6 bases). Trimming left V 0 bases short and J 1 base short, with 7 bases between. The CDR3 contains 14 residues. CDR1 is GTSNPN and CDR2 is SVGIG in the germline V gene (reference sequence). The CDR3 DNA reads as TGTGCCTGGAGTGTACAGGGAAGCAATCAGCCCCAGCATTTT. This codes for CAWSVQGSNQPQHF.

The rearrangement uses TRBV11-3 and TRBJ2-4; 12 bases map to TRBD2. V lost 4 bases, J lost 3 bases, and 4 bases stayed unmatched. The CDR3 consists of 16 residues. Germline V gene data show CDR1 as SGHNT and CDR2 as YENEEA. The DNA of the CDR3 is TGTGCCAGCAGCTCTAGCGGGGGGGCCGTCAAAAACATTCAGTACTTC. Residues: CASSSSGGAVKNIQYF.

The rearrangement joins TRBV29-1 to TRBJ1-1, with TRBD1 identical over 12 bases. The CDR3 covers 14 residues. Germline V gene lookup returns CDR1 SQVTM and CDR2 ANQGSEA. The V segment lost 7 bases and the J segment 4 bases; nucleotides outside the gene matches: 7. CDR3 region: CSASRDRGLTEAFF. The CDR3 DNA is TGCAGCGCTTCCCGGGACAGGGGGCTCACTGAAGCTTTCTTT.

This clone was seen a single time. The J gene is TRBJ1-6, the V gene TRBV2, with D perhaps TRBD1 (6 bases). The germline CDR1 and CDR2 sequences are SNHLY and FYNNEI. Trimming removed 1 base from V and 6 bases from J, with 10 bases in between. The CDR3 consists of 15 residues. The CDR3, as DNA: TGTGCCAGCAGTGAAGTTGGGGGCCCTAATTCACCCCTCCACTTT. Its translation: CASSEVGGPNSPLHF. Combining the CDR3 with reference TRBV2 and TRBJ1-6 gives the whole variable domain EPEVTQTPSHQVTQMGQEVILRCVPISNHLYFYWYRQILGQKVEFLVSFYNNEISEKSEIFDDQFSVERPDGSNFTLKIRSTKLEDSAMYFCASSEVGGPNSPLHFGNGTRLTVT.

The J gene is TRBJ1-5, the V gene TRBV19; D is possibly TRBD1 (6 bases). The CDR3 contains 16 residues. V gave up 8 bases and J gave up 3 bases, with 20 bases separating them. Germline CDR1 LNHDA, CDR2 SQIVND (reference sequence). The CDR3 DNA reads TGTGCCAGTGCCCGGGACACCCAGGCGCTCAATCAGCCCCAGCATTTT. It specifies CASARDTQALNQPQHF.

CDR3 DNA sequence: TGTGCCATCAGTGAGCGGACGGGGACTGAAGCTTTCTTT. This sequence encodes CAISERTGTEAFF. This chain links TRBV10-3 with TRBJ1-1; D remains unclear. There are 13 residues in the CDR3. Trimming took 2 bases from V and 5 from J, leaving 9 bases between them. In germline, CDR1 is ENHRY, CDR2 SYGVKD.

This CDR3 reads CASSVSRHLGTDTQYF. The CDR3 nucleotides are TGTGCCAGCAGCGTTTCTCGACACTTAGGCACAGATACGCAGTATTTT. This chain uses TRBV2 with TRBJ2-3; D is undetermined. CDR3 length: 16 amino acids. The V gene lost 6 bases and the J gene lost 1 base, with 17 bases spanning the gap. Germline loops: CDR1 SNHLY, CDR2 FYNNEI.

Written as DNA, the CDR3 is TGTGCCAGCACCACCAGCACAGGGAACTATGGCTACACCTTC. Translated, it gives CASTTSTGNYGYTF. The chain uses TRBV6-6 and TRBJ1-2; D is perhaps TRBD1 (6 bases). The CDR3 is 14 amino acids. Germline CDR1 and CDR2: MNHNY and SVGAGI (reference sequence). V was cut by 7 bases and J by 2 bases, with 14 bases left in between.

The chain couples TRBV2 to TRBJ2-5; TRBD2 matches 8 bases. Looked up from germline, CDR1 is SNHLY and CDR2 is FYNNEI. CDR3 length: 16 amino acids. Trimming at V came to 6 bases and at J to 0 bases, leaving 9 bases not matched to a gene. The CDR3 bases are TGTGCCAGCAGCGCCGGGACTAGAAGCGACCAAGAGACCCAGTACTTC. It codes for CASSAGTRSDQETQYF.

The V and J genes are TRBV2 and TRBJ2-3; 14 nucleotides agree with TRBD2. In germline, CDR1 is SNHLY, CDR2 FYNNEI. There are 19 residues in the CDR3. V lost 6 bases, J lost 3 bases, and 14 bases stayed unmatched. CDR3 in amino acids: CASSQRGRTSGGFTDTQYF. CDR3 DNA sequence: TGTGCCAGCAGCCAAAGGGGGCGGACTAGCGGGGGGTTTACAGATACGCAGTATTTT.

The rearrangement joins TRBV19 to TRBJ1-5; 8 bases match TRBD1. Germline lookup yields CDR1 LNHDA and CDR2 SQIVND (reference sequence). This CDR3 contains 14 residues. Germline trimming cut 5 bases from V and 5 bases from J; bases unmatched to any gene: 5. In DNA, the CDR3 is TGTGCCAGTAGTCTTACAGGGGGTTATCAGCCCCAGCATTTT. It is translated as CASSLTGGYQPQHF.

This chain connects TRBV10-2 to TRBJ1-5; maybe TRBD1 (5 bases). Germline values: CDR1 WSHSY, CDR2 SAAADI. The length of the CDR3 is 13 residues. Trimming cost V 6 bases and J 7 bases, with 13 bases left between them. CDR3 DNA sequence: TGCGCCAGCAGGGTAGGGGTTGGGCAGCCCCAGCATTTT. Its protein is CASRVGVGQPQHF.

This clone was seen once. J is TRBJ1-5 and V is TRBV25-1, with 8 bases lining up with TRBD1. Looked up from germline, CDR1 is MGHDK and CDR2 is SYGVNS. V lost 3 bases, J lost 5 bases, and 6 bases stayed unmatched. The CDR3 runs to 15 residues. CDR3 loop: CASSDGQGRDQPQHF. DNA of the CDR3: TGTGCCAGCAGTGATGGACAGGGTCGCGATCAGCCCCAGCATTTT.

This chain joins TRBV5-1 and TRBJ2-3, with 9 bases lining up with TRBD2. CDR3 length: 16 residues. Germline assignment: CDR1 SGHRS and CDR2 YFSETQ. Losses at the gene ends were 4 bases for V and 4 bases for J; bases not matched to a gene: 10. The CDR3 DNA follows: TGCGCCAGCAGCCCAGCGGGGGGCCGAGAAGCAGATACGCAGTATTTT. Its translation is CASSPAGGREADTQYF.

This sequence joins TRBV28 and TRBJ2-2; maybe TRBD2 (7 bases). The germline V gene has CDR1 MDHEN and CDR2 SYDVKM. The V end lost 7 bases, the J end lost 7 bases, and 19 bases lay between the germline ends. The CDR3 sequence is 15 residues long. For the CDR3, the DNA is TGTGCCAGCATCGATAGGGGGGGCCGAAGCGGGGAGCTGTTTTTT. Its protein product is CASIDRGGRSGELFF.

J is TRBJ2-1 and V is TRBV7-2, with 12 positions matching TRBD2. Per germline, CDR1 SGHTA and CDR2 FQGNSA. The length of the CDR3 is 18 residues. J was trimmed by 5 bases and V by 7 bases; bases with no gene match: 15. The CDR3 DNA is TGTGCCAGCACCCCCAGGCGGTTTCTAGCGGGGGGGCACAATGAGCAGTTCTTC. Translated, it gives CASTPRRFLAGGHNEQFF.

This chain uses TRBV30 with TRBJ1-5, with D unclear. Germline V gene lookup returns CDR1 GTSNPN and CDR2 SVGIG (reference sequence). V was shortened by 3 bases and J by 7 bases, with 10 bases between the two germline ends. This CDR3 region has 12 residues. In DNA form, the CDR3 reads TGTGCCTGGAGCCCCCGGGGACAGCCCCAGCATTTT. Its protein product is CAWSPRGQPQHF. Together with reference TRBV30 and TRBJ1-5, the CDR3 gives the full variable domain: SQTIHQWPATLVQPVGSPLSLECTVEGTSNPNLYWYRQAAGRGLQLLFYSVGIGQISSEVPQNLSASRPQDRQFILSSKKLLLSDSGFYLCAWSPRGQPQHFGDGTRLSIL.

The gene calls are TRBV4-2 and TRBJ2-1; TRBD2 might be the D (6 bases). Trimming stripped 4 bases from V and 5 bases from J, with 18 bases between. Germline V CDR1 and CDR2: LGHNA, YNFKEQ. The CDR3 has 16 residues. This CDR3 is CASSLGTLLLNNEQFF. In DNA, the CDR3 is TGTGCCAGCAGCCTCGGGACTCTCCTTCTTAACAATGAGCAGTTCTTC.

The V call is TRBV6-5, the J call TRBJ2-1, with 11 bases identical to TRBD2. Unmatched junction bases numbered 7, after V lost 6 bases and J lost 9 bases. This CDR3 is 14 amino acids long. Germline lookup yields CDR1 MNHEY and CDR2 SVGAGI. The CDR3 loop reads CASSRGLAAGEQFF. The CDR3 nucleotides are TGTGCCAGCAGCCGGGGACTAGCGGCGGGTGAGCAGTTCTTC.

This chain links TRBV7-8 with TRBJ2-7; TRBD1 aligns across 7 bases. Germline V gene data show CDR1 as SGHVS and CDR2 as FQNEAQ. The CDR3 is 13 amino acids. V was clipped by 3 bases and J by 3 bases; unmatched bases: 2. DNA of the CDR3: TGTGCCAGCAGCTTTTCAGGGGGCTACGAGCAGTACTTC. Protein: CASSFSGGYEQYF.

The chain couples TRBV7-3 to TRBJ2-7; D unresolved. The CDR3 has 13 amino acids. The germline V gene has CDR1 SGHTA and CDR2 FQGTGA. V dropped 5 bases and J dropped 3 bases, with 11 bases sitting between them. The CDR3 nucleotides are TGTGCCAGCAGCCCCCGCAGTGGCTACGAGCAGTACTTC. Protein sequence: CASSPRSGYEQYF.

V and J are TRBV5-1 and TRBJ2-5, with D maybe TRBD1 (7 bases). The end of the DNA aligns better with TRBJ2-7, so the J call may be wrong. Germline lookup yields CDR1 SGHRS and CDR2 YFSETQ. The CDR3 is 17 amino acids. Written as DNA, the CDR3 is TGCGCCAGCAGCTCGTTATCGGGACAGACTAGGCCCTACGAGCAGTACTTC. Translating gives CASSSLSGQTRPYEQYF.

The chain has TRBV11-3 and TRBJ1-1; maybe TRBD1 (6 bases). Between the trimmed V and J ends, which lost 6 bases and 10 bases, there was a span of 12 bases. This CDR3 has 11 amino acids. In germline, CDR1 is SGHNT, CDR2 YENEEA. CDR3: CASSNSRGAFF. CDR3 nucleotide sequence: TGTGCCAGCAGTAATTCCAGGGGAGCTTTCTTT.